What follows are 18 T cell receptor beta chains derived from one specimen sequenced in a study of T cell repertoires in cytomegalovirus infection. Using its own MiXCR run on the reads, TCRdb lists one record per CDR3 protein. The profile shows 250,000 to 350,000 distinct CDR3 sequences, about 25% of them singletons. Sequencing used PBMCs. The receptors were sampled from a human donor in good health (CMV status not recorded). Some clones in this sample may be carry-over from other donors' samples.

The V gene is TRBV27, the J gene TRBJ1-4, with TRBD1 matching over 8 bases. Per germline, CDR1 MNHEY and CDR2 SMNVEV (reference sequence). CDR3 length: 12 residues. The V gene end was trimmed by 10 bases and the J gene end by 11 bases; junction bases not matched to a gene: 9. The CDR3 sequence: CATRPDRGKLFF. As DNA, the CDR3 is TGTGCCACCCGCCCCGACAGGGGTAAACTGTTTTTT.

The chain employs TRBV10-1 and TRBJ2-7, with 7 bases aligning to TRBD2. The germline CDR1 and CDR2 sequences are WNHNN and SYGVQD (reference sequence). CDR3 length equals 15 residues. The V gene end was trimmed by 6 bases and the J gene end by 3 bases; junction bases not matched to a gene: 11. CDR3 sequence reads: CASRGTDRGVYEQYV. The CDR3 DNA sequence: TGCGCCAGCAGAGGGACGGATCGGGGGGTCTACGAGCAGTACGTC.

This rearrangement joins TRBV11-3 to TRBJ2-1, with 9 bases fitting TRBD1. The CDR3 consists of 17 residues. Germline assignment: CDR1 SGHNT and CDR2 YENEEA. V lost 5 bases to trimming and J lost 4 bases; unmatched junction nucleotides: 12. CDR3 nucleotide sequence: TGTGCCAGCAGCGCCTCGTCGCTGACAGGGGGGTACAATGAGCAGTTCTTC. Translating it yields CASSASSLTGGYNEQFF.

The chain joins TRBV24-1 to TRBJ1-2; D is undetermined. V was pared by 4 bases and J by 8 bases, with 7 bases between. CDR1 is KGHDR and CDR2 is SFDVKD in the germline V gene. This CDR3 spans 11 amino acids. In nucleotides, the CDR3 is TGTGCCACCAGTGAGGGCGAAGGCTACACCTTC. This encodes CATSEGEGYTF.

This clonotype was observed at least ten times. The chain joins TRBV7-8 to TRBJ1-2, with D unresolved. Per germline, CDR1 SGHVS and CDR2 FQNEAQ. V was clipped by 1 base and J by 6 bases, with 9 bases between them. The CDR3 length is 13 residues. CDR3 nucleotides: TGTGCCAGCAGCTTAGAGAGAAGGGATGGCTACACCTTC. Its translation is CASSLERRDGYTF. Together with reference TRBV7-8 and TRBJ1-2, the CDR3 gives the full variable domain: GAGVSQSPRYKVAKRGQDVALRCDPISGHVSLFWYQQALGQGPEFLTYFQNEAQLDKSGLPSDRFFAERPEGSVSTLKIQRTQQEDSAVYLCASSLERRDGYTFGSGTRLTVV.

The chain is built from TRBV29-1 and TRBJ2-1; D remains ambiguous. Germline CDR1 reads SQVTM; CDR2 reads ANQGSEA. This CDR3 has 15 amino acids. V lost 3 bases and J lost 3, with 15 bases in between. CDR3 in DNA: TGCAGCGTTGACCCCCCGGGTTCTTACTACAATGAGCAGTTCTTC. Its translation is CSVDPPGSYYNEQFF.

This clonotype has only a few counts. V gene TRBV20-1 combines with J gene TRBJ2-2, with 8 bases fitting TRBD2. Germline lookup yields CDR1 DFQATT and CDR2 SNEGSKA (reference sequence). This CDR3 region has 13 residues. The J segment lost 7 bases and the V segment lost 5 bases, leaving 6 bases of the junction unmatched. The CDR3: CSAEAGVGGELFF. The CDR3 bases are TGCAGTGCTGAAGCGGGAGTGGGCGGGGAGCTGTTTTTT.

This clonotype turned up a few times. This chain joins TRBV6-1 and TRBJ1-2, with D uncertain. CDR1 MNHNS and CDR2 SASEGT come from the germline V gene. The CDR3 spans 12 residues. V lost 1 base and J lost 4, with 4 bases in between. CDR3 protein: CASSEGRYGYTF. The CDR3 DNA is TGTGCCAGCAGTGAAGGGCGCTATGGCTACACCTTC.

This chain uses TRBV20-1 with TRBJ1-2; D gene ambiguous. This CDR3 is built from 13 residues. V lost 5 bases and J lost 2, with 12 bases in between. Germline loops: CDR1 DFQATT, CDR2 SNEGSKA (reference sequence). CDR3 loop: CSALVNQNYGYTF. Here the CDR3 DNA reads TGCAGTGCTCTCGTTAACCAAAACTATGGCTACACCTTC.

The gene calls are TRBV20-1 and TRBJ2-3; 8 nucleotides match TRBD2. The V segment lost 6 bases and the J segment 5 bases; nucleotides outside the gene matches: 13. In germline, CDR1 is DFQATT, CDR2 SNEGSKA (reference sequence). The CDR3 consists of 15 residues. The CDR3 nucleotides read TGCAGTGCAAGATCCCCAGCGGGAGTCGGAGATACGCAGTATTTT. Translating it yields CSARSPAGVGDTQYF.

Details on this clonotype: Its ends do not fully match the called genes, so a read error is possible. This chain connects TRBV2 to TRBJ2-7, with 7 bases that match TRBD1. CDR3 length: 12 residues. Germline-derived CDR1 and CDR2 are SNHLY and FYNNEI. The chain's CDR3 is CASSRQGYEQSF. The CDR3 DNA sequence: TGTGCCAGCAGTCGACAGGGTTACGAGCAGTCCTTC. The variable domain in full, completed from reference TRBV2 and TRBJ2-7, reads EPEVTQTPSHQVTQMGQEVILRCVPISNHLYFYWYRQILGQKVEFLVSFYNNEISEKSEIFDDQFSVERPDGSNFTLKIRSTKLEDSAMYFCASSRQGYEQSFGPGTRLTVT.

This clonotype was seen repeatedly, ten times or more. The gene calls are TRBV7-2 and TRBJ2-2; 10 nucleotides align to TRBD2. The CDR3 has 15 residues. Trimming at V came to 5 bases and at J to 1 base, leaving 1 base not matched to a gene. Germline lookup yields CDR1 SGHTA and CDR2 FQGNSA. CDR3 DNA sequence: TGTGCCAGCAGCCGACTAGCGGGGAACACCGGGGAGCTGTTTTTT. It specifies CASSRLAGNTGELFF.

This clonotype was recorded many times. This sequence joins TRBV5-6 and TRBJ2-1; tentative D call: TRBD2 (5 bases). This CDR3 contains 16 residues. The V end was cut by 1 base, the J end by 3 bases, with 14 bases between. Germline V gene sequence: CDR1 SGHDT, CDR2 YYEEEE. DNA for the CDR3: TGTGCCAGCAGCTTGTATGAGAGCGGAAGCTACAATGAGCAGTTCTTC. It is translated as CASSLYESGSYNEQFF. The full variable domain, completed using reference TRBV5-6 and TRBJ2-1, is DAGVTQSPTHLIKTRGQQVTLRCSPKSGHDTVSWYQQALGQGPQFIFQYYEEEERQRGNFPDRFSGHQFPNYSSELNVNALLLGDSALYLCASSLYESGSYNEQFFGPGTRLTVL.

This clonotype turned up a few times. The CDR3 bases are TGTGCCAGCAGTTACGGAGAGGGCTCCTACAATGAGCAGTTCTTC. This translates into CASSYGEGSYNEQFF. The chain is built from TRBV6-2 or TRBV6-3 and TRBJ2-1; D perhaps matches TRBD2 (5 bases). V shed 2 bases and J shed 0 bases, with 8 bases lying between them. The germline gives CDR1 MNHEY, CDR2 SVGEGT. The CDR3 is made up of 15 amino acids.

This clonotype was found many times. The rearrangement uses TRBV7-2 and TRBJ2-1; the D gene could be TRBD1 or TRBD2 (6 bases each). Germline loops: CDR1 SGHTA, CDR2 FQGNSA. The germline V and J ends were trimmed by 2 bases and 4 bases, with 24 bases remaining between them. This CDR3 contains 19 residues. The CDR3 coding sequence is TGTGCCAGCAGCTTATTAGGGGACAAGAGCAGGAGGGCGTACAATGAGCAGTTCTTC. Translating gives CASSLLGDKSRRAYNEQFF.

This clonotype was picked up many times. The chain has TRBV7-8 and TRBJ2-6, with TRBD2 as a possible D gene (5 bases). There are 18 residues in the CDR3. From germline, CDR1 is SGHVS and CDR2 FQNEAQ. V lost 5 bases, J lost 0 bases, and 17 bases lay in between. The CDR3 spells CASSNPGLGISGANVLTF. The DNA for the CDR3 is TGTGCCAGCAGCAATCCCGGACTTGGTATCTCTGGGGCCAACGTCCTGACTTTC.

J is TRBJ2-5 and V is TRBV12-3 or TRBV12-4, with 9 bases matching TRBD1. Unmatched junction bases numbered 13, after V lost 6 bases and J lost 5 bases. This CDR3 spans 16 amino acids. The CDR3 coding sequence is TGTGCCAGCAGCTCGAGGAACAGGGGGCGCGGGGAGACCCAGTACTTC. Protein product: CASSSRNRGRGETQYF.

The chain joins TRBV12-3 or TRBV12-4 to TRBJ1-3; D gene ambiguous. Trimming removed 8 bases from V and 0 bases from J, with 11 bases in between. The CDR3 runs 14 residues. The CDR3 nucleotides are TGTGCCAGCCGCCCGGGCCACTCTGGAAACACCATATATTTT. Residues: CASRPGHSGNTIYF.